These T cell receptor beta chains were read from a single sample in a study of blood T cell repertoires in COVID-19. Using immunoSEQ multiplex PCR, the repertoire was profiled, and TCRdb retains in-frame clones only, with some absent. Of approximately 250,000 clones listed, roughly 88% were seen once; the top ten hold about 2.5%. The source material was PBMCs or T cells enriched from blood (not recorded which). Receptor source: a woman aged 40 to 49 with acute COVID-19. The CDR3 runs from the conserved cysteine through the conserved F or W. The D gene is left open where the match is weak. Clone size is given for some rows only: seen once, a few or many times, or a class if the clone is expanded.

d_call | j_call | v_call | clone_size | cdr3_aa | cdr3_nt
TRBD2 | TRBJ2-5 | TRBV5-6 | . | CASSLPAGGQYQETQYF | TGTGCCAGCAGCTTGCCAGCGGGGGGCCAGTACCAAGAGACCCAGTACTTC
TRBD1 | TRBJ1-5 | TRBV19 | . | CASSIGQGYSNQPQHF | TGTGCCAGTAGTATAGGACAGGGGTATAGCAATCAGCCCCAGCATTTT
TRBD1 | TRBJ2-5 | TRBV27 | few | CASSRTGAQETQYF | TGTGCCAGCAGCAGGACAGGGGCCCAAGAGACCCAGTACTTC
TRBD1 | TRBJ1-5 | TRBV24-1 | . | CATSEQTTGDQPQHF | TGTGCCACCAGTGAGCAAACCACAGGGGATCAGCCCCAGCATTTT
. | TRBJ2-3 | TRBV19 | . | CASSIAGVLDTQYF | TGTGCCAGTAGTATCGCAGGGGTCCTCGATACGCAGTATTTT
TRBD1 | TRBJ2-3 | TRBV30 | . | CARDRATDTQYF | TGTGCCAGGGACAGGGCCACAGATACGCAGTATTTT
. | TRBJ1-5 | TRBV7-2 | . | CASSLGTGNQPQHF | TGTGCCAGCAGCTTAGGAACAGGGAACCAGCCCCAGCATTTT
. | TRBJ1-6 | TRBV30 | . | CAWRGQGNSPLHF | TGTGCCTGGAGGGGGCAGGGTAATTCACCCCTCCACTTT
TRBD2 | TRBJ2-3 | TRBV7-2 | few | CASSRGWGGDTQYF | TGTGCCAGCAGCAGGGGATGGGGGGGAGATACGCAGTATTTT
TRBD1 | TRBJ2-4 | TRBV18 | . | CASSPDRGTKNIQYF | TGTGCCAGCTCACCCGACAGGGGGACCAAAAACATTCAGTACTTC
. | TRBJ1-2 | TRBV7-2 | . | CASSSKGGSNLYGYTF | TGTGCCAGCAGCTCTAAGGGGGGGTCGAACCTCTATGGCTACACCTTC
TRBD1 | TRBJ1-2 | TRBV9 | . | CASSARTGDNIGGYTF | TGTGCCAGCAGCGCCCGGACAGGGGATAATATCGGTGGCTACACCTTC
. | TRBJ2-1 | TRBV6-2/TRBV6-3 | . | CASSTGQYNEQFF | TGTGCCAGCAGCACAGGACAGTACAATGAGCAGTTCTTC
. | TRBJ1-3 | TRBV27 | . | CASSLQGQTGNTIYF | TGTGCCAGCAGTTTGCAGGGACAAACCGGAAACACCATATATTTT
. | TRBJ1-6 | TRBV6-5 | few | CASSRTPGEGSPLHF | TGTGCCAGTTCCCGGACCCCAGGGGAGGGATCACCCCTCCACTTT
. | TRBJ1-1 | TRBV28 | . | CASSLDPGHNTEAFF | TGTGCCAGCAGTTTAGATCCAGGGCACAACACTGAAGCTTTCTTT
. | TRBJ1-6 | TRBV19 | . | CASSQGPFNSPLHF | TGTGCCAGTAGCCAGGGGCCCTTTAATTCACCCCTCCACTTT
TRBD2 | TRBJ2-7 | TRBV7-2 | . | CASSPGTSGGIRRWEQYF | TGTGCCAGCAGCCCGGGGACTAGCGGGGGAATAAGGAGGTGGGAGCAGTACTTC
. | TRBJ1-1 | TRBV5-4 | . | CASSSTQGPNTEAFF | TGTGCCAGCAGCTCGACTCAGGGCCCGAACACTGAAGCTTTCTTT
TRBD2 | TRBJ2-5 | TRBV7-9 | . | CASTKAGVETQYF | TGTGCCAGCACCAAAGCGGGAGTGGAGACCCAGTACTTC
TRBD2 | TRBJ2-3 | TRBV19 | . | CASSIPSGKYTDTQYF | TGTGCCAGTAGCATCCCGAGCGGGAAATACACAGATACGCAGTATTTT
. | TRBJ1-5 | TRBV19 | . | CASSIKGGIISNQPQHF | TGTGCCAGTAGTATAAAGGGGGGGATTATAAGCAATCAGCCCCAGCATTTT
. | TRBJ1-3 | TRBV6-5 | . | CASSYRVPSSGNTIYF | TGTGCCAGCAGTTACCGCGTGCCTAGCTCTGGAAACACCATATATTTT
. | TRBJ2-3 | TRBV5-1 | . | CASTPNQRGSTDTQYF | TGCGCCAGCACCCCTAACCAACGGGGAAGCACAGATACGCAGTATTTT
TRBD1 | TRBJ1-1 | TRBV19 | . | CASSPLKGQGTEAFF | TGTGCCAGTAGTCCCCTTAAGGGACAGGGGACTGAAGCTTTCTTT
TRBD1 | TRBJ1-2 | TRBV12-3/TRBV12-4 | . | CASSLGTGYGYTF | TGTGCCAGCAGTTTAGGGACAGGCTATGGCTACACCTTC
. | TRBJ2-3 | TRBV5-6 | once | CASSLETGLLDTQYF | TGTGCCAGCAGCTTGGAGACAGGCCTTCTAGATACGCAGTATTTT
. | TRBJ1-2 | TRBV27 | . | CASSSSGAFGYTF | TGTGCCAGCAGTTCGTCAGGGGCCTTTGGCTACACCTTC
TRBD1 | TRBJ1-2 | TRBV5-1 | . | CASSLEGQGLGYTF | TGCGCCAGCAGCTTGGAGGGACAGGGACTAGGCTACACCTTC
. | TRBJ1-1 | TRBV19 | . | CASSMERGGALMNTEAFF | TGTGCCAGTAGTATGGAAAGGGGGGGGGCCCTAATGAACACTGAAGCTTTCTTT
. | TRBJ1-2 | TRBV2 | . | CASTGSRYEEGYTF | TGTGCCAGCACAGGGTCCCGCTATGAGGAGGGCTACACCTTC
. | TRBJ1-1 | TRBV30 | . | CAFRTALNTEAFF | TGTGCCTTTAGGACAGCTTTGAACACTGAAGCTTTCTTT
. | TRBJ1-2 | TRBV5-6 | . | CASSLVSGGSYGYTF | TGTGCCAGCAGCTTGGTGTCGGGGGGCTCGTATGGCTACACCTTC
TRBD1 | TRBJ2-5 | TRBV28 | . | CASRPSTGEWGTQYF | TGTGCCAGCAGACCTAGTACAGGGGAATGGGGGACCCAGTACTTC
TRBD2 | TRBJ2-3 | TRBV25-1 | . | CASSARTSKTDTQYF | TGTGCCAGCAGTGCCAGGACTAGTAAGACAGATACGCAGTATTTT
. | TRBJ2-3 | TRBV10-3 | . | CAISPLGGGTDTQYF | TGTGCCATCAGCCCCTTGGGGGGTGGCACAGATACGCAGTATTTT
. | TRBJ2-2 | TRBV11-2 | . | CASSLSGPRGGELFF | TGTGCCAGCAGCTTAAGTGGGCCCCGTGGAGGGGAGCTGTTTTTT
. | TRBJ1-1 | TRBV9 | once | CASSADREGPDTEAFF | TGTGCCAGCAGCGCCGATCGGGAGGGGCCAGACACTGAAGCTTTCTTT
TRBD1 | TRBJ1-6 | TRBV5-6 | . | CASSKTQGMGYNSPLHF | TGTGCCAGCAGCAAGACACAGGGGATGGGGTATAATTCACCCCTCCACTTT
TRBD1 | TRBJ1-2 | TRBV2 | once | CASSVSRGDRGRDGYTF | TGTGCCAGCAGTGTGTCTCGAGGCGACAGGGGGCGAGATGGCTACACCTTC